This TCR beta chain is from a study of cytomegalovirus exposure and HLA in healthy donors. The wider study: Earlier results showed roughly 120 million unique TCR beta sequences derived from about 179 million T cells.

V was shortened by 4 bases and J by 0 bases, with 10 bases between the two germline ends. The CDR3 has 14 amino acids. Germline V gene data show CDR1 as GTSNPN and CDR2 as SVGIG (reference sequence). Concerning this clone: No antigen is known for it.

The study, taken as a whole, reports: Cytomegalovirus-associated status was assigned to around 160 TCR beta chains. The majority of CMV-associated TCR beta chains were reported as apparently HLA-restricted in a later analysis.

In the PCR, 60 Vbeta and 13 Jbeta primers were used. Clones were sequenced by immunoSEQ multiplex PCR, and TCRdb holds only the in-frame ones, with some missing. The table records fewer than 250,000 clones, around 87% of them present only once. Healthy individuals who donated bone marrow served as the donors. The sequenced material came from PBMCs. The TCR was taken from a boy aged 2 to 10 in good health and CMV-seronegative. This chain uses TRBV30 with TRBJ1-5, with a tentative D call TRBD1 (5 bases). The CDR3, as DNA: TGTGCCTGGACCCCGGGGGGTAGCAATCAGCCCCAGCATTTT. Translating it yields CAWTPGGSNQPQHF.